Below, 23 T cell receptor beta chains from the same sample are listed, as sequenced in a study of control samples from healthy donors and cancer patients. Sequencing was performed with immunoSEQ multiplex PCR; in TCRdb, only in-frame clones are kept and a portion is missing. The table shows 75,000 to 95,000 clones, with around nine tenths occurring only once. Sequenced input: blood. The source is a woman aged 45 to 65 in good health.

J is TRBJ1-2 and V is TRBV5-4; D is unresolved. CDR1 SGHNT and CDR2 YYREEE come from the germline V gene (reference sequence). The CDR3 runs 13 residues. The ends were cut back, 0 bases at V and 4 bases at J, with 7 bases in the middle. CDR3 protein: CASSLERTYGYTF. Written as DNA, the CDR3 is TGTGCCAGCAGCTTGGAACGGACCTATGGCTACACCTTC.

The genes are TRBV6-5 and TRBJ1-2, with 9 bases aligning to TRBD1. The germline gives CDR1 MNHEY, CDR2 SVGAGI. V gave up 6 bases and J gave up 6 bases; unmatched junction bases: 5. This CDR3 contains 13 residues. In DNA form, the CDR3 reads TGTGCCAGCAGCTATCGGACAGGGGATGGCTACACCTTC. Amino acids: CASSYRTGDGYTF.

V gene TRBV5-1 combines with J gene TRBJ2-2, with a tentative D call TRBD2 (6 bases). Germline V gives CDR1 SGHRS, CDR2 YFSETQ. The germline V and J ends were trimmed by 3 bases and 3 bases, with 15 bases remaining between them. This CDR3 is built from 16 residues. The CDR3 region has the DNA TGCGCCAGCAGCTCCGCCGGGACTCTTCACACCGGGGAGCTGTTTTTT. This gives the protein CASSSAGTLHTGELFF. Filled out from reference TRBV5-1 and TRBJ2-2, the complete variable domain reads KAGVTQTPRYLIKTRGQQVTLSCSPISGHRSVSWYQQTPGQGLQFLFEYFSETQRNKGNFPGRFSGRQFSNSRSEMNVSTLELGDSALYLCASSSAGTLHTGELFFGEGSRLTVL.

The CDR3 DNA reads TGTGCCAGCATCCCGCGGGGTCTTAAATACGAGCAGTACTTC. Translated, it gives CASIPRGLKYEQYF. The chain joins TRBV2 to TRBJ2-7, with a weak D call TRBD2 (6 bases). Trimming removed 7 bases at V and 4 bases at J, with 17 bases between. This CDR3 has 14 amino acids. Germline CDR1 reads SNHLY; CDR2 reads FYNNEI.

This sequence joins TRBV10-1 and TRBJ1-5, with D tentatively TRBD1 (5 bases). The CDR3 extends over 13 amino acids. Germline CDR1 WNHNN, CDR2 SYGVQD (reference sequence). V shed 8 bases and J shed 2 bases, with 10 bases lying between them. The CDR3 coding sequence is TGCGCCAGCGAGACAGCCGGCAATCAGCCCCAGCATTTT. Its translation: CASETAGNQPQHF.

The gene calls are TRBV19 and TRBJ1-2; the match to TRBD1 covers 12 bases. The ends lost 10 bases at V and 8 bases at J; junction bases unmatched: 8. CDR1 and CDR2 (germline): LNHDA, SQIVND (reference sequence). The CDR3 has 13 residues. The CDR3 DNA reads TGTGCCACTTGGGGACAGGGGGCATGGGGCTACACCTTC. This gives the protein CATWGQGAWGYTF.

The gene calls are TRBV19 and TRBJ2-3; 7 bases match TRBD2. The germline V gene has CDR1 LNHDA and CDR2 SQIVND (reference sequence). This CDR3 spans 15 amino acids. The ends lost 6 bases at V and 0 bases at J; junction bases unmatched: 6. Written as DNA, the CDR3 is TGTGCCAGTAGCTCCGGGGGGACTAGCACAGATACGCAGTATTTT. The encoded protein is CASSSGGTSTDTQYF.

The rearrangement joins TRBV2 to TRBJ2-4; D not certain. This CDR3 region has 11 residues. The germline CDR1 and CDR2 sequences are SNHLY and FYNNEI. Trimming removed 8 bases from V and 11 bases from J, with 13 bases in between. This chain's CDR3 is CASGHEVFQYF. In DNA, the CDR3 is TGTGCCAGCGGCCACGAAGTATTTCAGTACTTC.

The chain recombines TRBV2 with TRBJ2-7; TRBD1 aligns across 7 bases. Trimming removed 4 bases from V and 4 bases from J; junction bases left unmatched: 7. Germline V gene sequence: CDR1 SNHLY, CDR2 FYNNEI. The length of the CDR3 is 14 residues. This CDR3 reads CASSVETGPYEQYF. CDR3 nucleotide sequence: TGTGCCAGCAGTGTCGAGACAGGGCCTTACGAGCAGTACTTC.

The J gene is TRBJ1-2, the V gene TRBV5-1; 10 nucleotides agree with TRBD1. V lost 0 bases and J lost 3; bases outside the gene matches: 2. CDR1 is SGHRS, CDR2 YFSETQ, per germline. The CDR3 consists of 15 residues. Written as DNA, the CDR3 is TGCGCCAGCAGCTTGGGACAGGGGGCGGACTATGGCTACACCTTC. Translation gives CASSLGQGADYGYTF.

This clone has just a few counts. V usage is TRBV19 and J usage is TRBJ2-3, with D unclear. CDR1 and CDR2 from the germline V gene are LNHDA and SQIVND (reference sequence). This CDR3 region has 11 residues. With 4 bases removed from V and 7 bases from J, the gap between germline ends came to 6 bases. CDR3 sequence: CASSTSYTQYF. In DNA form, the CDR3 reads TGTGCCAGTAGTACTTCTTATACGCAGTATTTT.

The gene calls are TRBV20-1 and TRBJ1-1; 8 bases match TRBD1. This CDR3 region has 11 residues. V shed 3 bases and J 10 bases; nucleotides not matched to a gene: 4. Germline V CDR1 and CDR2: DFQATT, SNEGSKA (reference sequence). Here the CDR3 reads CSARFDRGAFF. The CDR3 DNA is TGCAGTGCTAGGTTTGACAGGGGAGCTTTCTTT.

The chain employs TRBV5-4 and TRBJ2-7; D is tentatively TRBD1 or TRBD2 (5 bases each). The CDR3 has 14 amino acids. The V gene lost 0 bases and the J gene lost 7 bases, with 14 bases spanning the gap. Germline V gene lookup returns CDR1 SGHNT and CDR2 YYREEE (reference sequence). In DNA, the CDR3 is TGTGCCAGCAGCTTGGCTATCGGGGACCGAGAGCAGTACTTC. Protein: CASSLAIGDREQYF. The whole variable domain, remainder taken from reference TRBV5-4 and TRBJ2-7, is ETGVTQSPTHLIKTRGQQVTLRCSSQSGHNTVSWYQQALGQGPQFIFQYYREEENGRGNFPPRFSGLQFPNYSSELNVNALELDDSALYLCASSLAIGDREQYFGPGTRLTVT.

The chain has TRBV5-4 and TRBJ1-1; the D gene is possibly TRBD1 (5 bases). Germline-derived CDR1 and CDR2 are SGHNT and YYREEE (reference sequence). The CDR3 totals 13 residues. The ends were cut back, 3 bases at V and 5 bases at J, with 11 bases in the middle. The CDR3 loop is CASSSPGATEAFF. CDR3 sequence (DNA): TGTGCCAGCAGCTCCCCTGGGGCGACTGAAGCTTTCTTT.

The rearrangement links TRBV7-2 to TRBJ2-3, with D perhaps matching TRBD2 (5 bases). The germline CDR1 and CDR2 sequences are SGHTA and FQGNSA. The CDR3 totals 14 residues. V lost 0 bases and J lost 5, with 9 bases in between. The CDR3 here is CASSLASGLDTQYF. The CDR3, as DNA: TGTGCCAGCAGCTTAGCTTCCGGACTAGATACGCAGTATTTT.

The rearrangement links TRBV4-1 to TRBJ1-5, with unresolved D. CDR1 MGHRA and CDR2 YSYEKL come from the germline V gene. Trimming shortened V by 2 bases and J by 0 bases, and 5 bases separated the two germline ends. This CDR3 comprises 14 residues. DNA of the CDR3: TGCGCCAGCAGCCAACAGGATAGCAATCAGCCCCAGCATTTT. Residues: CASSQQDSNQPQHF.

The chain uses TRBV7-9 and TRBJ2-1, with D possibly being TRBD1 (6 bases). The V gene lost 4 bases and the J gene lost 0 bases, with 10 bases spanning the gap. The CDR3 covers 15 residues. CDR1 and CDR2 (germline): SEHNR, FQNEAQ (reference sequence). The CDR3 coding sequence is TGTGCCAGCAGCTCGGCCAGGGGCTCCTACAATGAGCAGTTCTTC. Amino acids: CASSSARGSYNEQFF.

This chain uses TRBV6-1 with TRBJ2-7; the match to TRBD2 covers 11 bases. V shed 2 bases and J 3 bases; nucleotides not matched to a gene: 6. The V gene's germline CDR1 is MNHNS and CDR2 SASEGT. This CDR3 comprises 16 residues. The CDR3 region is CASSEIGSGGVYEQYF. In nucleotides, the CDR3 is TGTGCCAGCAGTGAAATAGGTAGCGGGGGGGTCTACGAGCAGTACTTC.

This rearrangement joins TRBV6-1 to TRBJ1-2; no clear D gene. The CDR3 spans 13 residues. CDR1 is MNHNS, CDR2 SASEGT, per germline. With 3 bases removed from V and 6 bases from J, the gap between germline ends came to 11 bases. In DNA form, the CDR3 reads TGTGCCAGCAGTGAGTGGAGTGGAGATGGCTACACCTTC. This encodes CASSEWSGDGYTF.

CDR3 protein: CASSNGRDRGRGRLPEYGYTF. The CDR3 nucleotides read TGTGCCAGCAGCAACGGCAGAGACAGGGGGCGCGGTCGATTACCGGAATATGGCTACACCTTC. The genes are TRBV21-1 and TRBJ1-2; no check of the table's D call, TRBD1, against the DNA was made. TRBV21-1 is a listed pseudogene. There are 21 residues in the CDR3.

V gene TRBV10-3 combines with J gene TRBJ2-3; the D gene could be TRBD1 or TRBD2 (6 bases each). Trimming stripped 10 bases from V and 3 bases from J, with 17 bases between. CDR3 size: 14 residues. CDR1 is ENHRY and CDR2 is SYGVKD in the germline V gene. CDR3 DNA sequence: TGTGCCACCTCAAACGGGGGCGGTACAGATACGCAGTATTTT. Its translation is CATSNGGGTDTQYF.

The CDR3 loop is CSVGWDTPGEQYF. The DNA of the CDR3 is TGCAGCGTTGGCTGGGACACCCCTGGGGAGCAGTACTTC. The rearrangement joins TRBV29-1 to TRBJ2-7, with D possibly TRBD1 on 6 matching bases. CDR3 length: 13 amino acids. CDR1 and CDR2 from the germline V gene are SQVTM and ANQGSEA. V shed 4 bases and J shed 7 bases, with 17 bases lying between them.

J is TRBJ2-7 and V is TRBV4-1; no definite D call. CDR3 size: 15 residues. The V gene lost 3 bases and the J gene lost 1 base, with 13 bases spanning the gap. Germline V CDR1 and CDR2: MGHRA, YSYEKL. The CDR3 loop reads CASSHRQSGSYEQYF. The CDR3 DNA reads as TGCGCCAGCAGCCATAGGCAGAGTGGTTCCTACGAGCAGTACTTC.